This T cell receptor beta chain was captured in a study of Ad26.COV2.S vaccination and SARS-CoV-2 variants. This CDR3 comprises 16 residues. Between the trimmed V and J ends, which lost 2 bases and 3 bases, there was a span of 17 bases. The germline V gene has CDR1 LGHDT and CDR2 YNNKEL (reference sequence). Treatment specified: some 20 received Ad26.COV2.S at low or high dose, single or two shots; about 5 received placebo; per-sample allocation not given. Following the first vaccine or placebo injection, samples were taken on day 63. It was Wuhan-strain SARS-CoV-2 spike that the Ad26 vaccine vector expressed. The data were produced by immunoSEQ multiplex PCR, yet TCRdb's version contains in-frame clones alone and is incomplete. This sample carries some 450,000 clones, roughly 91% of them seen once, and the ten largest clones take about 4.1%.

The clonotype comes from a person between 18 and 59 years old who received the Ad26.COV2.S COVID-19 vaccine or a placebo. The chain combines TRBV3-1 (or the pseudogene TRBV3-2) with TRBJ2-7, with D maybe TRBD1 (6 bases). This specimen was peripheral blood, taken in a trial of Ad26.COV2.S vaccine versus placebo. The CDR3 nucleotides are TGTGCCAGCAGCCAACATCCCAGGGGCAGACACTACGAGCAGTACTTC. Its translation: CASSQHPRGRHYEQYF.